One sample yielded the 29 T cell receptor beta chains listed below, sequenced in a study of response to subunit inactivated influenza vaccine. TCRdb processed the RT-PCR reads anew with MiXCR; each CDR3 protein has one entry. The sample yields 600,000 to 850,000 distinct CDR3 sequences, 13% to 15% seen once. Here the sequenced sample was PBMCs from blood, taken around two weeks before vaccination. Source of these receptors: a man in his forties or fifties who received an inactivated influenza vaccine.

The chain has TRBV12-3 or TRBV12-4 and TRBJ1-1, with a tentative D call TRBD1 (6 bases). CDR3 length equals 13 residues. The V end was cut by 6 bases, the J end by 10 bases, with 18 bases between. The CDR3 nucleotides are TGTGCCAGCAGCGACAGGCCAAAGGAGGTAGCTTTCTTT. This sequence encodes CASSDRPKEVAFF.

The chain uses TRBV6-2 or TRBV6-3 and TRBJ1-4; D possibly corresponds to TRBD1 (5 bases). The V gene lost 0 bases and the J gene lost 0 bases, with 20 bases spanning the gap. Germline CDR1 reads MNHEY; CDR2 reads SVGEGT. This CDR3 is built from 20 residues. The CDR3 nucleotides are TGTGCCAGCAGTTACTCCGCCCCGGGACGGAGGGGTGCAACTAATGAAAAACTGTTTTTT. Protein sequence: CASSYSAPGRRGATNEKLFF.

This clonotype appeared many times. The CDR3, as DNA: TGTGCCAGCAGCTCCGGGGGACTTTTAAATGAGCAGTTCTTC. Translation gives CASSSGGLLNEQFF. This chain uses TRBV7-3 with TRBJ2-1, with TRBD2 as a possible D gene (6 bases). Per the germline V gene, CDR1 is SGHTA and CDR2 is FQGTGA. V lost 4 bases and J 7 bases, leaving 14 bases between the germline ends. CDR3 length: 14 residues.

This clonotype was detected only a few times. One end of the junction fails to match germline, which may point to a read error. The chain is built from TRBV6-5 and TRBJ1-4; D gene unclear. This CDR3 is 15 amino acids long. Germline V gene lookup returns CDR1 MNHEY and CDR2 SVGAGI. This CDR3 is CASSSLGSTNEKLFF. The CDR3 DNA sequence: TGTGCCAGTAGTTCCCTGGGGTCAACTAATGAAAAACTGTTTTTT.

There are many counts of this clonotype. V usage is TRBV6-5 and J usage is TRBJ1-2, with 10 nucleotides matching TRBD1. Germline CDR1 is MNHEY and CDR2 is SVGAGI. The CDR3 runs to 15 residues. The V gene end was trimmed by 4 bases and the J gene end by 5 bases; junction bases not matched to a gene: 7. CDR3: CASSSGTGDSYGYTF. The CDR3 bases are TGTGCCAGCAGTTCCGGGACAGGGGATTCTTATGGCTACACCTTC.

This clonotype was seen a few times. The genes are TRBV6-5 and TRBJ1-2; maybe TRBD1 (5 bases). The CDR3 sequence is 16 residues long. The V gene lost 0 bases and the J gene lost 0 bases, with 11 bases spanning the gap. Looked up from germline, CDR1 is MNHEY and CDR2 is SVGAGI. The CDR3 is CASSYSAGPSNYGYTF. CDR3 bases: TGTGCCAGCAGTTACTCGGCAGGGCCCTCTAACTATGGCTACACCTTC.

The chain carries TRBV25-1 and TRBJ1-6, with 12 bases aligning to TRBD1. The ends lost 6 bases at V and 10 bases at J; junction bases unmatched: 4. Germline CDR1 reads MGHDK; CDR2 reads SYGVNS. This CDR3 comprises 14 residues. In DNA form, the CDR3 reads TGTGCCAGCAGGGGGACAGGGGGCAAATCACCCCTCCACTTT. It yields the protein CASRGTGGKSPLHF.

This chain uses TRBV29-1 with TRBJ1-1; 8 bases map to TRBD1. The germline V gene encodes CDR1 SQVTM and CDR2 ANQGSEA. This CDR3 spans 11 amino acids. The CDR3 nucleotides are TGCAGGGAGACAGGGGCCAAAGAAGCTTTCTTT. It is translated as CRETGAKEAFF.

This clonotype was recorded a few times. This chain uses TRBV5-1 with TRBJ2-7; D remains unclear. Between the trimmed V and J ends, which lost 0 bases and 6 bases, there was a span of 16 bases. The CDR3 contains 15 residues. Germline CDR1 SGHRS, CDR2 YFSETQ. CDR3 sequence (DNA): TGCGCCAGCAGCTTGGCCGATCAGGCGACGGGCGAGCAGTACTTC. It codes for CASSLADQATGEQYF.

This clonotype was observed a few times. The V and J genes are TRBV20-1 and TRBJ1-1; D is unclear. The CDR3 spans 13 residues. The germline V and J ends were trimmed by 1 base and 6 bases, with 12 bases remaining between them. Germline V gene data show CDR1 as DFQATT and CDR2 as SNEGSKA (reference sequence). CDR3 coding DNA: TGCAGTGCTAGAGTCTTGAATAGGGCTGAAGCTTTCTTT. Translating it yields CSARVLNRAEAFF.

The chain links TRBV24-1 to TRBJ2-1; 7 nucleotides align to TRBD2. J lost 8 bases, V lost 1 base, and 7 bases had no gene match. This CDR3 region has 15 residues. Germline V CDR1 and CDR2: KGHDR, SFDVKD. The CDR3 here is CATSDFRLGRDEQFF. CDR3 coding DNA: TGTGCCACCAGTGATTTTCGGCTAGGGAGGGATGAGCAGTTCTTC.

This clonotype was found a few times. The chain is built from TRBV4-2 and TRBJ2-3; tentative D call: TRBD1 (6 bases). Germline loops: CDR1 LGHNA, CDR2 YNFKEQ. This CDR3 region has 15 residues. Trimming cost V 0 bases and J 4 bases, with 11 bases left between them. CDR3 in amino acids: CASSQEGARADTQYF. The CDR3 bases are TGTGCCAGCAGCCAAGAGGGGGCGCGGGCAGATACGCAGTATTTT.

This clonotype has a count of ten or more. The genes are TRBV19 and TRBJ2-1, with D uncertain. Per germline, CDR1 LNHDA and CDR2 SQIVND (reference sequence). CDR3 size: 16 residues. V was pared by 0 bases and J by 7 bases, with 16 bases between. The CDR3 is CASSIDSWVPGNEQFF. In DNA form, the CDR3 reads TGTGCCAGTAGTATAGATAGCTGGGTACCCGGGAATGAGCAGTTCTTC.

The V gene is TRBV29-1, the J gene TRBJ2-3; D might be TRBD2 (6 bases). The CDR3 totals 11 residues. Germline V CDR1 and CDR2: SQVTM, ANQGSEA. The V end lost 4 bases, the J end lost 9 bases, and 11 bases lay between the germline ends. The CDR3 is CSVVSGRTQYF. The CDR3 DNA reads TGCAGCGTTGTCTCCGGGAGAACGCAGTATTTT.

Many counts were recorded for this clonotype. The J gene is TRBJ2-1, the V gene TRBV6-1; TRBD1 agrees at 9 bases. V was pared by 6 bases and J by 9 bases, with 12 bases of the junction left unmatched. The CDR3 length is 15 residues. Germline CDR1 and CDR2: MNHNS and SASEGT. The CDR3 DNA reads as TGTGCCAGCAGACCTAGGACAGGGGACGCAGGTGAGCAGTTCTTC. Its translation is CASRPRTGDAGEQFF.

This clonotype has more than one count but fewer than ten. The chain links TRBV7-2 to TRBJ2-7, with TRBD2 matching 8 bases. Per germline, CDR1 SGHTA and CDR2 FQGNSA. CDR3 length equals 13 residues. Losses at the gene ends were 4 bases for V and 6 bases for J; bases not matched to a gene: 5. In nucleotides, the CDR3 is TGTGCCAGCAGCTACGGACTAGCTTTCGAGCAGTACTTC. Translating gives CASSYGLAFEQYF.

The chain uses TRBV20-1 and TRBJ2-5, with D hard to call. Per germline, CDR1 DFQATT and CDR2 SNEGSKA (reference sequence). The V end was cut by 3 bases, the J end by 2 bases, with 10 bases between. This CDR3 region has 13 residues. CDR3 amino acids: CSASRLGQETQYF. The CDR3 bases are TGCAGTGCTAGCCGCCTGGGGCAAGAGACCCAGTACTTC.

The sample holds many counts of this clonotype. The chain joins TRBV12-3 or TRBV12-4 to TRBJ1-1, with 8 bases fitting TRBD1. V was clipped by 7 bases and J by 4 bases; unmatched bases: 8. This CDR3 has 14 residues. DNA of the CDR3: TGTGCCAGCACTGGACAGGGAATTTCCACTGAAGCTTTCTTT. It yields the protein CASTGQGISTEAFF.

The chain joins TRBV28 to TRBJ2-3; tentative D call: TRBD2 (5 bases). V was cut by 2 bases and J by 5 bases, with 20 bases left in between. CDR1 and CDR2 (germline): MDHEN, SYDVKM. The CDR3 consists of 17 residues. For the CDR3, the DNA is TGTGCCAGCAGTTTAATTAGGCTAGCAGACGCCGGAGATACGCAGTATTTT. Its protein is CASSLIRLADAGDTQYF.

The chain uses TRBV7-9 and TRBJ1-2, with unresolved D. Germline V lookup: CDR1 SEHNR, CDR2 FQNEAQ (reference sequence). V lost 1 base and J lost 8, with 8 bases in between. This CDR3 contains 12 residues. The CDR3 is CASSLGQTGYTF. The CDR3 DNA is TGTGCCAGCAGCTTAGGACAAACAGGCTACACCTTC.

This clonotype was detected only a few times. Relative to the germline gene, one junction end is altered; a read error may explain this. This sequence joins TRBV20-1 and TRBJ2-1; 15 bases fit TRBD2. The CDR3 loop spans 17 amino acids. CDR1 is DFQATT and CDR2 is SNEGSKA in the germline V gene (reference sequence). The DNA for the CDR3 is TGCTGTGCTAGAGAGGGGACTAGCGGGAGGACCCACAATGAGCAGTTCTTC. Translated: CCAREGTSGRTHNEQFF.

The chain couples TRBV2 to TRBJ2-3, with D maybe TRBD2 (6 bases). The V gene lost 8 bases and the J gene lost 0 bases, with 15 bases spanning the gap. Looked up from germline, CDR1 is SNHLY and CDR2 is FYNNEI. The CDR3 has 15 residues. The CDR3 DNA sequence: TGTGCCAGCGAAACCGGGAGTTTTAGCACAGATACGCAGTATTTT. Amino acid sequence: CASETGSFSTDTQYF.

In this sample, this clonotype turned up a few times. The V call is TRBV30, the J call TRBJ2-3, with no clear D. CDR1 is GTSNPN, CDR2 SVGIG, per germline (reference sequence). The CDR3 runs 12 residues. The V end was cut by 0 bases, the J end by 4 bases, with 5 bases between. The CDR3 DNA follows: TGTGCCTGGAGTGTACAGTCAGATACGCAGTATTTT. Residues: CAWSVQSDTQYF. Full variable domain (outside the CDR3, taken from reference TRBV30 and TRBJ2-3): SQTIHQWPATLVQPVGSPLSLECTVEGTSNPNLYWYRQAAGRGLQLLFYSVGIGQISSEVPQNLSASRPQDRQFILSSKKLLLSDSGFYLCAWSVQSDTQYFGPGTRLTVL.

There are a few counts of this clonotype. This chain joins TRBV18 and TRBJ2-5; TRBD2 matches at 8 bases. This CDR3 contains 15 residues. Looked up from germline, CDR1 is KGHSH and CDR2 is LQKENI. The junction had 7 bases not matched to a gene; V was cut back by 4 bases and J by 3 bases. The CDR3 nucleotides are TGTGCCAGCTCACTGGAACTAGCGGCCAAAGAGACCCAGTACTTC. Its protein is CASSLELAAKETQYF.

This clonotype has a count of ten or more. One end of the junction varies from germline; a read error may be responsible. This chain links TRBV6-1 with TRBJ2-3; 10 bases line up with TRBD2. The CDR3 loop spans 17 amino acids. Germline lookup yields CDR1 MNHNS and CDR2 SASEGT. The CDR3 sequence: CASSKAGGLSSTDTQYF. For the CDR3, the DNA is TGTGCCAGCAGTAAAGCGGGAGGGTTATCTAGCACAGATACGCAGTATTTT.

This clonotype was detected ten times or more. The V gene is TRBV6-2 or TRBV6-3, the J gene TRBJ2-2; TRBD2 is a possible D gene (6 bases). The CDR3 length is 15 residues. Germline CDR1 reads MNHEY; CDR2 reads SVGEGT. The V gene lost 10 bases and the J gene lost 5 bases, with 20 bases spanning the gap. In DNA form, the CDR3 reads TGTGCCACCCAGAACCGGGAGATTCGGACCGGGGAGCTGTTTTTT. It specifies CATQNREIRTGELFF.

In DNA, the CDR3 is TGTGCCACCAGTGATCGGACTAGCGGGGGGGCCAGGGATGAGCAGTTCTTC. Translation: CATSDRTSGGARDEQFF. This rearrangement joins TRBV24-1 to TRBJ2-1; TRBD2 matches at 15 bases. This CDR3 region has 17 residues. J lost 8 bases, V lost 3 bases, and 7 bases had no gene match. Germline CDR1 KGHDR, CDR2 SFDVKD.

This clonotype was observed a handful of times. The CDR3 DNA is TGTGCCATCAGTGGGGGTTCACGGACTAGCACTTACGAGCAGTACTTC. Protein product: CAISGGSRTSTYEQYF. The chain is built from TRBV10-3 and TRBJ2-7; TRBD2 aligns across 8 bases. Trimming took 4 bases from V and 4 from J; bases not matched to a gene: 12. The CDR3 runs 16 residues. Germline values: CDR1 ENHRY, CDR2 SYGVKD.

This chain connects TRBV7-2 to TRBJ2-2, with D possibly matching TRBD1 (6 bases). The CDR3 length is 17 residues. Trimming left V 1 base short and J 4 bases short, with 16 bases between. The germline gives CDR1 SGHTA, CDR2 FQGNSA. CDR3 residues: CASSLGTGRAVTGELFF. DNA of the CDR3: TGTGCCAGCAGCTTAGGTACAGGGCGCGCGGTCACCGGGGAGCTGTTTTTT.